What follows are 19 T cell receptor beta chains derived from one specimen sequenced in a study of CD8+CD57+ T cells in acquired aplastic anemia. Researchers used genomic DNA as the template to profile TCR beta VDJ and CDR3. TCRdb used MiXCR to reprocess the reads, holding one entry per CDR3 protein. The table records 90,000 to 130,000 distinct CDR3 sequences, around half of them present only once. Material for sequencing was sorted CD4+, CD8+, or CD8+CD57+ T cells (not recorded which) from PBMCs. These receptors all stem from a human donor in good health, serving as a control.

The chain has TRBV29-1 and TRBJ1-1, with TRBD1 matching over 9 bases. V shed 8 bases and J 10 bases; nucleotides not matched to a gene: 5. The CDR3 sequence is 10 residues long. Germline V gene data show CDR1 as SQVTM and CDR2 as ANQGSEA. In nucleotides, the CDR3 is TGCAGCATTTCGGACAGGGGAGCTTTCTTT. Translated, it gives CSISDRGAFF.

Comment on this clonotype: Germline and junction disagree at one end, which may indicate a read error. The chain uses TRBV29-1 and TRBJ2-1; the match to TRBD2 covers 12 bases. CDR1 and CDR2 (germline): SQVTM, ANQGSEA. The CDR3 has 12 amino acids. DNA of the CDR3: TGCAGCGTAGCCGGTACTAGCGGGGGGACACACTTC. This sequence encodes CSVAGTSGGTHF.

This clonotype was picked up many times. V usage is TRBV7-6 and J usage is TRBJ2-7, with D perhaps TRBD2 (6 bases). The CDR3 totals 15 residues. The ends were cut back, 1 base at V and 4 bases at J, with 14 bases in the middle. Per germline, CDR1 SGHVS and CDR2 FNYEAQ. The CDR3 sequence is CASSLGAPGTYEQYF. CDR3 DNA: TGTGCCAGCAGCTTAGGAGCGCCCGGGACTTACGAGCAGTACTTC. Full variable domain (remainder filled in from reference TRBV7-6 and TRBJ2-7): GAGVSQSPRYKVTKRGQDVALRCDPISGHVSLYWYRQALGQGPEFLTYFNYEAQQDKSGLPNDRFSAERPEGSISTLTIQRTEQRDSAMYRCASSLGAPGTYEQYFGPGTRLTVT.

This clonotype appeared a few times. V usage is TRBV2 and J usage is TRBJ1-2; D gene ambiguous. The CDR3 extends over 12 amino acids. Trimming cost V 6 bases and J 5 bases, with 10 bases left between them. Germline loops: CDR1 SNHLY, CDR2 FYNNEI. CDR3 sequence: CASSSNTYGYTF. The DNA for the CDR3 is TGTGCCAGCAGCTCTAATACATATGGCTACACCTTC.

This clonotype was seen at least ten times. The rearrangement links TRBV6-1 to TRBJ2-3; D unresolved. Germline-derived CDR1 and CDR2 are MNHNS and SASEGT. The CDR3 consists of 11 residues. The germline V and J ends were trimmed by 11 bases and 1 base, with 7 bases remaining between them. The CDR3 sequence: CACAGTDTQYF. CDR3 DNA sequence: TGTGCCTGTGCGGGCACAGATACGCAGTATTTT.

This clonotype was counted a few times. The V call is TRBV10-3, the J call TRBJ1-2; D is unresolved. This CDR3 is 10 amino acids long. Germline CDR1 ENHRY, CDR2 SYGVKD. V lost 10 bases to trimming and J lost 5 bases, with 8 bases between them. CDR3 in amino acids: CATRDYGYTF. The CDR3 bases are TGTGCCACTAGAGATTATGGCTACACCTTC.

This clonotype was counted once. This clone may be a read error of a much larger clone one base away. Without the conserved terminal phenylalanine or tryptophan, this CDR3 likely stems from a read error. The rearrangement uses TRBV5-6 and TRBJ1-1; 10 bases are shared with TRBD1. CDR1 and CDR2 (germline): SGHDT, YYEEEE. Losses at the gene ends were 0 bases for V and 5 bases for J; bases not matched to a gene: 4. The CDR3 loop spans 15 amino acids. The CDR3 sequence is CASSLVGQGGTEAFL. The CDR3 DNA is TGTGCCAGCAGCTTGGTTGGACAGGGGGGGACTGAAGCTTTCCTT.

The V and J genes are TRBV7-3 and TRBJ2-3; D assignment may be TRBD1 or TRBD2 (5 bases each). V was pared by 5 bases and J by 0 bases, with 15 bases between. Germline-derived CDR1 and CDR2 are SGHTA and FQGTGA. The CDR3 loop spans 16 amino acids. CDR3 DNA sequence: TGTGCCAGCAGCGAATACCGGGACCCGAGCACAGATACGCAGTATTTT. Translation: CASSEYRDPSTDTQYF.

This clonotype was observed a single time. This chain connects TRBV15 to TRBJ1-2; 10 positions agree with TRBD1. Germline loops: CDR1 LNHNV, CDR2 YYDKDF (reference sequence). The J segment lost 2 bases and the V segment lost 5 bases, leaving 8 bases of the junction unmatched. This CDR3 comprises 16 residues. CDR3 protein: CATSAWDRGLNYGYTF. The CDR3 DNA reads TGTGCCACCAGCGCTTGGGACAGGGGACTCAACTATGGCTACACCTTC.

The gene calls are TRBV12-3 or TRBV12-4 and TRBJ1-2, with 7 bases identical to TRBD1. The CDR3 is 15 residues long. With 5 bases clipped from V and 4 bases from J, the junction kept 10 bases outside the gene matches. Here the CDR3 DNA reads TGTGCCAGCAGTCAAGGGACAGCCCGCGGCTATGGCTACACCTTC. Protein sequence: CASSQGTARGYGYTF.

This clonotype was detected only a few times. The chain is built from TRBV6-2 or TRBV6-3 and TRBJ1-1; 7 nucleotides line up with TRBD1. Germline-derived CDR1 and CDR2 are MNHEY and SVGEGT. This CDR3 is 15 amino acids long. V lost 5 bases to trimming and J lost 3 bases; unmatched junction nucleotides: 9. The chain's CDR3 is CASSHPQGSDTEAFF. DNA of the CDR3: TGTGCCAGCAGTCACCCACAGGGGAGCGACACTGAAGCTTTCTTT.

This clonotype showed up many times. V usage is TRBV5-1 and J usage is TRBJ1-2; no clear D gene. Germline assignment: CDR1 SGHRS and CDR2 YFSETQ. The CDR3 sequence is 13 residues long. V was clipped by 0 bases and J by 3 bases, with 6 bases between them. CDR3 sequence: CASSLDTDYGYTF. The CDR3 DNA is TGCGCCAGCAGCTTGGATACAGACTATGGCTACACCTTC.

This clonotype was detected only once. V and J are TRBV19 and TRBJ1-6, with 9 bases fitting TRBD1. J lost 8 bases, V lost 10 bases, and 9 bases had no gene match. Germline V gene data show CDR1 as LNHDA and CDR2 as SQIVND (reference sequence). CDR3 length: 14 residues. The CDR3 nucleotides read TGTGCCACACAAGGACAGGGGTGGCATTCACCCCTCCACTTT. It translates to CATQGQGWHSPLHF.

There are many counts of this clonotype. The chain has TRBV11-3 and TRBJ1-1; the match to TRBD1 covers 9 bases. The junction had 3 bases not matched to a gene; V was cut back by 3 bases and J by 7 bases. This CDR3 has 13 residues. Germline V gene lookup returns CDR1 SGHNT and CDR2 YENEEA. CDR3 protein: CASSLTTGGEAFF. The DNA of the CDR3 is TGTGCCAGCAGCTTGACGACAGGGGGTGAAGCTTTCTTT.

This clonotype was picked up many times. The CDR3 coding sequence is TGTGCCAGCAGTACGACAGAGAACACTGAAGCTTTCTTT. Translation gives CASSTTENTEAFF. The rearrangement uses TRBV11-2 and TRBJ1-1; D might be TRBD1 (5 bases). Trimming shortened V by 6 bases and J by 1 base, and 9 bases separated the two germline ends. Germline CDR1 reads SGHAT; CDR2 reads FQNNGV. CDR3 size: 13 residues. The full variable domain, rest sourced from reference TRBV11-2 and TRBJ1-1, is EAGVAQSPRYKIIEKRQSVAFWCNPISGHATLYWYQQILGQGPKLLIQFQNNGVVDDSQLPKDRFSAERLKGVDSTLKIQPAKLEDSAVYLCASSTTENTEAFFGQGTRLTVV.

The chain joins TRBV2 to TRBJ1-6; D is perhaps TRBD1 (6 bases). V lost 6 bases, J lost 3 bases, and 9 bases lay in between. This CDR3 region has 14 residues. Germline values: CDR1 SNHLY, CDR2 FYNNEI. The CDR3 loop is CASRGQSYNSPLHF. The DNA of the CDR3 is TGTGCCAGCAGAGGACAGAGCTATAATTCACCCCTCCACTTT.

The chain is built from TRBV19 and TRBJ1-5, with D perhaps TRBD1 (6 bases). The CDR3 is 15 residues long. V was clipped by 4 bases and J by 3 bases, with 13 bases between them. The germline V gene has CDR1 LNHDA and CDR2 SQIVND (reference sequence). This CDR3 reads CASSTTGGDNQPQHF. Here the CDR3 DNA reads TGTGCCAGTAGTACGACAGGAGGAGACAATCAGCCCCAGCATTTT.

On this clonotype itself: Being one base from a much bigger clone, this may be a read error. The chain joins TRBV12-3 or TRBV12-4 to TRBJ2-1; 8 positions agree with TRBD2. This CDR3 spans 13 amino acids. The trim removed 11 bases at V and 2 bases at J, leaving 5 bases unmatched. The CDR3 reads CALGGGPYNEQFF. The DNA of the CDR3 is TGTGCCTTGGGCGGGGGGCCCTACAATGAGCAGTTCTTC.

This chain uses TRBV25-1 with TRBJ1-2; no clear D gene. The CDR3 has 15 residues. Germline CDR1 is MGHDK and CDR2 is SYGVNS. V shed 4 bases and J shed 3 bases, with 15 bases lying between them. CDR3: CASSANLGGHYGYTF. The CDR3 DNA reads as TGTGCCAGCAGTGCGAACCTGGGAGGGCACTATGGCTACACCTTC.